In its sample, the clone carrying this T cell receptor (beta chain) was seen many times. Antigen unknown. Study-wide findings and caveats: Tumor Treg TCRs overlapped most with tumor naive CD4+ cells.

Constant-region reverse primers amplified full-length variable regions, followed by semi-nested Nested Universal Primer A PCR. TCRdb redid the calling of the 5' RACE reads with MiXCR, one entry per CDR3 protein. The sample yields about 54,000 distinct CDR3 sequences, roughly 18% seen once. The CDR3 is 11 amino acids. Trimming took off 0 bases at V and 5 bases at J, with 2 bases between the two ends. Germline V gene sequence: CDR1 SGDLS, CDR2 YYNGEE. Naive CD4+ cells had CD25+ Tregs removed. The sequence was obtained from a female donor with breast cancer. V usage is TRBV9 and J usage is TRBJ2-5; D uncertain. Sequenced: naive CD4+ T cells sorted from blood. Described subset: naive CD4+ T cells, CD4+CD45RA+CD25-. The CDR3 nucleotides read TGTGCCAGCAGCGTAGCGGAGACCCAGTACTTC. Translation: CASSVAETQYF.